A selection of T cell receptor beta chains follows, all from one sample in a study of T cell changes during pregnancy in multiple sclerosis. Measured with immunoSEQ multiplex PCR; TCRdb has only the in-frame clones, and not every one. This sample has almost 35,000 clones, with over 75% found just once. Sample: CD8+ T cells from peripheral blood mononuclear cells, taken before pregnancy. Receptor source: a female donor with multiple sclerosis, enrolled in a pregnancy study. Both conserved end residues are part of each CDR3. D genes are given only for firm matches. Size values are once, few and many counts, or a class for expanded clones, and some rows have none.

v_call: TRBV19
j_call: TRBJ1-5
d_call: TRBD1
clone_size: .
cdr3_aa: CASSWTGSNQPQHF
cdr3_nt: TGTGCCAGTAGTTGGACAGGATCCAATCAGCCCCAGCATTTT

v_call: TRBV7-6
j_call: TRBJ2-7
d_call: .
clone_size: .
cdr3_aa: CASSLGIGDEQYF
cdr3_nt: TGTGCCAGCAGCTTAGGAATAGGGGACGAGCAGTACTTC

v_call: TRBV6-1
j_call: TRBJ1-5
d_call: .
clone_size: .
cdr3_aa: CASSEPGGVISPQHF
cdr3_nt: TGTGCCAGCAGTGAGCCTGGGGGGGTTATCAGCCCCCAGCATTTT

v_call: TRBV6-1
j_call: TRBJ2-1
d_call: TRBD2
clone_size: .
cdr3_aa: CASTSGGETSSRFF
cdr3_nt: TGTGCCAGCACTTCTGGGGGGGAGACCAGCTCGCGGTTCTTC

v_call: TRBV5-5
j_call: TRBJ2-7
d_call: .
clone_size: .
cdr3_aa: CASSYSGYEQYF
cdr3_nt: TGTGCCAGCAGCTACTCGGGGTACGAGCAGTACTTC

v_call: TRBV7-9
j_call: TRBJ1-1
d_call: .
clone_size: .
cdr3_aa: CASSPRIGPGTEAFF
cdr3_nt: TGTGCCAGCAGTCCGAGGATTGGGCCAGGGACTGAAGCTTTCTTT

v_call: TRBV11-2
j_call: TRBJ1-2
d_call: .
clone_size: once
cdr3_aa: CASSLDRGEVGYTF
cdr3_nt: TGTGCCAGCAGCTTAGACAGGGGCGAGGTGGGCTACACCTTC

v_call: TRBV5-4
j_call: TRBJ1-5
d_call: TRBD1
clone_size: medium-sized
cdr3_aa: CASSLQGAGQPQHF
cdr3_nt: TGTGCCAGCAGCTTGCAGGGGGCGGGTCAGCCCCAGCATTTT

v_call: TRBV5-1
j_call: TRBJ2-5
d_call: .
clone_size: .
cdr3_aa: CASGPGTVFQETQYF
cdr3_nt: TGCGCCAGCGGTCCCGGGACTGTGTTTCAAGAGACCCAGTACTTC

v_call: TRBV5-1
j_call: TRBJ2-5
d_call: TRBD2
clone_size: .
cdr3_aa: CASSRTSGRQETQYF
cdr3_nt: TGCGCCAGCAGCCGGACTAGCGGGCGTCAAGAGACCCAGTACTTC

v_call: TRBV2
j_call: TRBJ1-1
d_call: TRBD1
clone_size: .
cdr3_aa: CASMGDRAYEAFF
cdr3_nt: TGTGCCAGCATGGGGGACAGGGCGTACGAAGCTTTCTTT